This TCR beta chain was sequenced for a study of T cells in women clearing cervical HPV infection. TCR beta CDR3 amplified by multiplex PCR from 950 to 1,500 ng genomic DNA. Sequenced by immunoSEQ multiplex PCR; TCRdb stores in-frame clones only, minus some. Its table records fewer than 30,000 clones. Source material: blood buffy coat. The clonotype originates from a woman aged 18 to 69 with a cervical HPV16 infection that either progressed to CIN3+ or cleared (not recorded which).

This chain's CDR3 is CSVVGGVVPYEQYF. The CDR3 DNA, read in part, is TGCAGCGTTGTTGGGGGCGTAGTCCCCTACGAG. J is TRBJ2-7 and V is TRBV29-1; a weak D match, TRBD1 (6 bases). The missing CDR3 end, 3 residues past where the read stops, is filled in from the germline J gene. This CDR3 region has 14 residues. V shed 4 bases and J shed 2 bases, with 15 bases lying between them. Germline V gene lookup returns CDR1 SQVTM and CDR2 ANQGSEA.